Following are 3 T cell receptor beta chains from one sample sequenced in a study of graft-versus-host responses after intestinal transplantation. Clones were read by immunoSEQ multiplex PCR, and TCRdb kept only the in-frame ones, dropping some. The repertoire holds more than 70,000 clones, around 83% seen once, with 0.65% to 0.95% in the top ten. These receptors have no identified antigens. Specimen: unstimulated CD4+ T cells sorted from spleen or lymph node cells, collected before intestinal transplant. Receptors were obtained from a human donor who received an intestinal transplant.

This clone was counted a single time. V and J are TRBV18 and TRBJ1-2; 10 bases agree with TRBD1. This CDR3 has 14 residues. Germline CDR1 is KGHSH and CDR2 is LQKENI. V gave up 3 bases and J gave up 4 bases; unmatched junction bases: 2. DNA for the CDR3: TGTGCCAGCTCACCCGACAGGGGGCCCTATGGCTACACCTTC. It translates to CASSPDRGPYGYTF.

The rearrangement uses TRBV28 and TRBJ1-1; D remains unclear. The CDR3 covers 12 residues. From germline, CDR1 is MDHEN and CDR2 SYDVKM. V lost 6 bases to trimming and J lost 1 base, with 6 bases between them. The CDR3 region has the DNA TGTGCCAGCAGCCAAGCGAACACTGAAGCTTTCTTT. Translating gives CASSQANTEAFF.

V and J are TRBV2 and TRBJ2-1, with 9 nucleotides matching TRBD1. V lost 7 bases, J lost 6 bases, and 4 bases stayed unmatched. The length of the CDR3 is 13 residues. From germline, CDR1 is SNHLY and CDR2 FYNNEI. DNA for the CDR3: TGTGCCAGCATCAGGGACAGGGCCAATGAGCAGTTCTTC. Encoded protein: CASIRDRANEQFF. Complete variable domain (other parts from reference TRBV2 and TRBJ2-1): EPEVTQTPSHQVTQMGQEVILRCVPISNHLYFYWYRQILGQKVEFLVSFYNNEISEKSEIFDDQFSVERPDGSNFTLKIRSTKLEDSAMYFCASIRDRANEQFFGPGTRLTVL.